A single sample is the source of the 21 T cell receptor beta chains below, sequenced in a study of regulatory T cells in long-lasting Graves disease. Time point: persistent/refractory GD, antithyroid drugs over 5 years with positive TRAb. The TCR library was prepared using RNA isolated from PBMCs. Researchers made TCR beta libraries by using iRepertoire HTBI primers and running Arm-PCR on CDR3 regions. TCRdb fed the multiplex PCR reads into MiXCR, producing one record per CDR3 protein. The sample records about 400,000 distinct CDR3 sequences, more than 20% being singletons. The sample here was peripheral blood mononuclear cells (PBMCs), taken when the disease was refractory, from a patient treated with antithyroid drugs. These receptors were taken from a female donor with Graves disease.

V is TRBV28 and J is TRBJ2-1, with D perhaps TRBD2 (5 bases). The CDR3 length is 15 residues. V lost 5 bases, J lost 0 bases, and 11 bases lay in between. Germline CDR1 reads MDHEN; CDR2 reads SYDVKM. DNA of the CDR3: TGTGCCAGCAGTCCAGTGGGGAGCTCCTACAATGAGCAGTTCTTC. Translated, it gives CASSPVGSSYNEQFF.

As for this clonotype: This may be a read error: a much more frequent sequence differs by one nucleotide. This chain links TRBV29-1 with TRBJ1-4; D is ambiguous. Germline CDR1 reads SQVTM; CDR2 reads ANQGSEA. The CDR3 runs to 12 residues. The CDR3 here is CNVESENEKLFF. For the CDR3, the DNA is TGCAACGTTGAGAGCGAAAATGAAAAACTGTTTTTT.

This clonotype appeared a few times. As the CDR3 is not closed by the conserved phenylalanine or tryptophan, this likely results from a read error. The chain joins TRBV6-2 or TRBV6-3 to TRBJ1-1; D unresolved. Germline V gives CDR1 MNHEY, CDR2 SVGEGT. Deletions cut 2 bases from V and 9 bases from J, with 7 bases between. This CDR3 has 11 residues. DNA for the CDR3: TGTGCCAGCAGTTACGGTCAGAAAGCTTTCCTT. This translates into CASSYGQKAFL.

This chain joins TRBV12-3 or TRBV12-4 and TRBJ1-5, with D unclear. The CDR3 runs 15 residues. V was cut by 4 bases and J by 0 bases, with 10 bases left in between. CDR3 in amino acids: CASSWTSASNQPQHF. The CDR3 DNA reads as TGTGCCAGCAGTTGGACCAGCGCTAGCAATCAGCCCCAGCATTTT.

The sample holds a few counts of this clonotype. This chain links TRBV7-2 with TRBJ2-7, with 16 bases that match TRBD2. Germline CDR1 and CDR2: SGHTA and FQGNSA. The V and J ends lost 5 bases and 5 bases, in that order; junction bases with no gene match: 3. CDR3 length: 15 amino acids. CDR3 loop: CASSAGTSGRDEQYF. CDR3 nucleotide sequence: TGTGCCAGCAGCGCCGGGACTAGCGGGAGGGACGAGCAGTACTTC.

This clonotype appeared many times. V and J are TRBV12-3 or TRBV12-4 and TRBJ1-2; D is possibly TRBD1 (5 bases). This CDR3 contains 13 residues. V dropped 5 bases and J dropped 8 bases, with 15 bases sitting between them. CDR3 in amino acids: CASSIRTSWGYTF. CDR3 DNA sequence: TGTGCCAGCAGTATACGGACAAGTTGGGGCTACACCTTC.

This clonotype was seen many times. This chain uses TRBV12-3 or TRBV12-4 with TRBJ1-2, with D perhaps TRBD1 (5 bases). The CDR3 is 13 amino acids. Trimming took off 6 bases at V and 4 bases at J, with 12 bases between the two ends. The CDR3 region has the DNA TGTGCCAGCAGCCCACGCGGGGGCTATGGCTACACCTTC. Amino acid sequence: CASSPRGGYGYTF.

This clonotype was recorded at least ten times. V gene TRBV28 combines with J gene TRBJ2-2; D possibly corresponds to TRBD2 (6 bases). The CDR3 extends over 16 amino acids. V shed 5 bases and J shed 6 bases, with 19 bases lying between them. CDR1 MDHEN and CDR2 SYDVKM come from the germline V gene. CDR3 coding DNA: TGTGCCAGCAGTCCCCCCGGGGGAGAGAGGGCCGGGGAGCTGTTTTTT. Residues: CASSPPGGERAGELFF.

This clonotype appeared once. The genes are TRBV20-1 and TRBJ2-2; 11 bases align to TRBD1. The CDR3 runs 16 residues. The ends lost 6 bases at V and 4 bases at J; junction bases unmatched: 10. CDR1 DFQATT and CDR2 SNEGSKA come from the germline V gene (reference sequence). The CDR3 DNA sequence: TGCAGTGCAAGGCCCGGACAGGGGGCGGGCACCGGGGAGCTGTTTTTT. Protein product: CSARPGQGAGTGELFF.

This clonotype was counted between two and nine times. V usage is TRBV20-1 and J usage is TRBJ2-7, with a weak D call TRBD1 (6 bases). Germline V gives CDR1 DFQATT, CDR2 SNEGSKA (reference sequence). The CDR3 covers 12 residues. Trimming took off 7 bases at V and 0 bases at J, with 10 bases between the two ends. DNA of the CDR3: TGCAGTGGGAGACAGGTCTCCTACGAGCAGTACTTC. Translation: CSGRQVSYEQYF.

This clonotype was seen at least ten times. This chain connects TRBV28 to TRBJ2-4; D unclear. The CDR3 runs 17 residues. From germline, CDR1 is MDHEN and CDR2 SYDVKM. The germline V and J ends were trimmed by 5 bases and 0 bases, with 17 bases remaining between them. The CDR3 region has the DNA TGTGCCAGCAGTCTCTACGTCGACACCCTAGCCAAAAACATTCAGTACTTC. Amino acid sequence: CASSLYVDTLAKNIQYF.

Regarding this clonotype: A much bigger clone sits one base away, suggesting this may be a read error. CDR3: CVSSTGVPEQYF. CDR3 in DNA: TGTGTCAGCAGCACAGGAGTACCTGAGCAGTACTTC. The rearrangement links TRBV11-2 to TRBJ2-7, with a possible D match to TRBD1 (5 bases). This CDR3 is 12 amino acids long. Germline CDR1 SGHAT, CDR2 FQNNGV.

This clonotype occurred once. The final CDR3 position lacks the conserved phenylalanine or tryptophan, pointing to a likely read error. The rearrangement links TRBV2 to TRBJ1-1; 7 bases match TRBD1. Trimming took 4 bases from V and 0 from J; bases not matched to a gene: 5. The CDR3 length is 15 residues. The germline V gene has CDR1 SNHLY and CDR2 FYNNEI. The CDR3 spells CASSGRTGLNTEAFL. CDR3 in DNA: TGTGCCAGCAGTGGGAGGACAGGACTGAACACTGAAGCTTTCCTT.

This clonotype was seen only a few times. This chain's CDR3 is CSALLAPKNIQYF. In nucleotides, the CDR3 is TGCAGTGCCCTATTAGCCCCGAAAAACATTCAGTACTTC. The V gene is TRBV20-1, the J gene TRBJ2-4; D remains ambiguous. Trimming left V 6 bases short and J 4 bases short, with 13 bases between. From germline, CDR1 is DFQATT and CDR2 SNEGSKA (reference sequence). This CDR3 is built from 13 residues.

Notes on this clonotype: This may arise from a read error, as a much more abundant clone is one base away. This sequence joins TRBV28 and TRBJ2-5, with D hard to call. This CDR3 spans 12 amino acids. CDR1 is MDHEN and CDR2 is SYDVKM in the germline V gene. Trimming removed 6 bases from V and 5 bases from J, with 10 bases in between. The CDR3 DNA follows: TGTGCCAGCAGCCGAGACTGGGAGACCCAGTACTTC. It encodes CASSRDWETQYF.

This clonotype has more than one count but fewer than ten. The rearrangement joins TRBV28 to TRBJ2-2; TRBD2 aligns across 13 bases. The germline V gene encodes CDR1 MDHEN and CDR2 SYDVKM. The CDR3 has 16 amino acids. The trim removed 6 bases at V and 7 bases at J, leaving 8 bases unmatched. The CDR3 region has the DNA TGTGCCAGCAGCATACTAGCGGGAGGGAGGAACGGGGAGCTGTTTTTT. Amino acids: CASSILAGGRNGELFF.

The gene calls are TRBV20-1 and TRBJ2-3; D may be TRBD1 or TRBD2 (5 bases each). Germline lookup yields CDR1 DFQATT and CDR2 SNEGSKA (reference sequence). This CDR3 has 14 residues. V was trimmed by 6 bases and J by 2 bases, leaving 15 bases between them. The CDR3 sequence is CSATEGQLTDTQYF. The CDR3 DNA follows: TGCAGTGCCACCGAGGGGCAGCTCACAGATACGCAGTATTTT.

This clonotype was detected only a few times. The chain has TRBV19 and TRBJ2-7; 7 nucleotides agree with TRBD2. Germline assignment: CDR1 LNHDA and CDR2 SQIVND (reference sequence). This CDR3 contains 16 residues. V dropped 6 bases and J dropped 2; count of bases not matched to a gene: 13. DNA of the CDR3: TGTGCCAGTAGCCGCCCGGGACTACAACCCGCCTACGAGCAGTACTTC. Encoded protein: CASSRPGLQPAYEQYF.

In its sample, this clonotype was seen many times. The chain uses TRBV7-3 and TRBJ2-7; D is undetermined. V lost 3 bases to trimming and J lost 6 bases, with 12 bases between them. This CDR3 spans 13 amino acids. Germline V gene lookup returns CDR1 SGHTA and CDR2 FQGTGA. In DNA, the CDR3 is TGTGCCAGCAGCTTTCAACTGGGCGGCGAGCAGTACTTC. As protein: CASSFQLGGEQYF.

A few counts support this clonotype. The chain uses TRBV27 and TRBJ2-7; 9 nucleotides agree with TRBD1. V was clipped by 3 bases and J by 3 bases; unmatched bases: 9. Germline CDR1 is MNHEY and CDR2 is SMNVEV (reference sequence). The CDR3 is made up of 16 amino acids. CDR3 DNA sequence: TGTGCCAGCAGTTTGTTCTCCGGGACAGGGAACTACGAGCAGTACTTC. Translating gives CASSLFSGTGNYEQYF.

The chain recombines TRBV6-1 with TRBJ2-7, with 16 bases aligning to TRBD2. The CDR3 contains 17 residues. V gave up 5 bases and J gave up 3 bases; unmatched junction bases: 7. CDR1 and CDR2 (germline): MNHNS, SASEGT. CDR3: CASSPGTSGRARYEQYF. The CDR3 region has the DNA TGTGCCAGCAGTCCAGGGACTAGCGGGAGGGCCCGCTACGAGCAGTACTTC.